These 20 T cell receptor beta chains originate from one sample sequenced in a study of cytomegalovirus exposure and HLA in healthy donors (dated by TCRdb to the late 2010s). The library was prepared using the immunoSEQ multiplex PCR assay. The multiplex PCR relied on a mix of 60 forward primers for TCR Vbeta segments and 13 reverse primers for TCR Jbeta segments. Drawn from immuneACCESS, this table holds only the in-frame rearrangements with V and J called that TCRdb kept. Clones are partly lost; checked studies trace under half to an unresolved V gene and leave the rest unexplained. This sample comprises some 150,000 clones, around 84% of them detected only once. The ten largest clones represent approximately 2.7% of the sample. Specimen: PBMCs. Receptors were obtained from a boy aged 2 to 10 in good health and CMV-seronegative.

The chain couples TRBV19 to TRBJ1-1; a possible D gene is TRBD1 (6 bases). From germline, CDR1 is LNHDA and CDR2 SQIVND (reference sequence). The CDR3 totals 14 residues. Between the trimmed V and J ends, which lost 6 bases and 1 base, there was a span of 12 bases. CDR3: CASSRTGTNTEAFF. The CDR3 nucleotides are TGTGCCAGTAGCCGAACAGGGACGAACACTGAAGCTTTCTTT.

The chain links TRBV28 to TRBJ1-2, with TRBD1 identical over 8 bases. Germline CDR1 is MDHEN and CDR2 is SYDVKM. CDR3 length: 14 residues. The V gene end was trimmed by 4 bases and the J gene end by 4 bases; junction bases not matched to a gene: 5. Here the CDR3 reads CASSSTGVVYGYTF. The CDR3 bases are TGTGCCAGCAGTTCGACAGGGGTTGTCTATGGCTACACCTTC.

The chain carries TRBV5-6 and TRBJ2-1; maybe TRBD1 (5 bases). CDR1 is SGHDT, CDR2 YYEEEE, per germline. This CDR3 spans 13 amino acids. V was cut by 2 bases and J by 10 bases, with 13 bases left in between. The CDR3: CASSLTGAVEQFF. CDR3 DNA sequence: TGTGCCAGCAGCTTAACTGGGGCGGTAGAGCAGTTCTTC.

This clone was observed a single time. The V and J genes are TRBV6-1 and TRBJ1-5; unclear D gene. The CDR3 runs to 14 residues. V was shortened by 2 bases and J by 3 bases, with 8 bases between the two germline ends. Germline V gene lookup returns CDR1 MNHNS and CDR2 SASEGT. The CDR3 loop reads CASSERRYNQPQHF. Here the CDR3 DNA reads TGTGCCAGCAGTGAACGCCGGTACAATCAGCCCCAGCATTTT.

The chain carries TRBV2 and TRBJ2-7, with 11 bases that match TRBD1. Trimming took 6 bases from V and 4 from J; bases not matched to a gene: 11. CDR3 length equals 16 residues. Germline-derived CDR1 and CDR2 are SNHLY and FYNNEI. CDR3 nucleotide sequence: TGTGCCAGCAGCAGACTGCTGGACAGGGGGCTGTACGAGCAGTACTTC. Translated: CASSRLLDRGLYEQYF.

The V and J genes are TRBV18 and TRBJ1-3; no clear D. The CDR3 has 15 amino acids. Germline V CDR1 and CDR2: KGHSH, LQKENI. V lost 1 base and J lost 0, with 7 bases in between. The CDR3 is CASSPLETSGNTIYF. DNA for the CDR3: TGTGCCAGCTCACCACTGGAGACCTCTGGAAACACCATATATTTT.

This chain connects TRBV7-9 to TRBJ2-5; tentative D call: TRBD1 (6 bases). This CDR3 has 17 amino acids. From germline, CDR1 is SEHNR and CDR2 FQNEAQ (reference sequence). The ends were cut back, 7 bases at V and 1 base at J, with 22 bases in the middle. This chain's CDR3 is CASTLHGAGRGQETQYF. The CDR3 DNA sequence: TGTGCCAGCACGTTGCACGGGGCAGGCAGGGGCCAAGAGACCCAGTACTTC.

The CDR3 region is CASSPASGRFNEQFF. CDR3 DNA: TGTGCCAGCTCACCCGCTAGCGGGAGGTTCAATGAGCAGTTCTTC. This chain joins TRBV18 and TRBJ2-1, with 11 bases aligning to TRBD2. CDR1 KGHSH and CDR2 LQKENI come from the germline V gene. The CDR3 totals 15 residues. The ends lost 3 bases at V and 6 bases at J; junction bases unmatched: 4.

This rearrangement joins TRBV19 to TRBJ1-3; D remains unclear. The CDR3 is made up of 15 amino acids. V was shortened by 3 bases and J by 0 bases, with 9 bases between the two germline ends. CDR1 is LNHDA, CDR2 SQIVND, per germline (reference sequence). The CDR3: CASSISSDSGNTIYF. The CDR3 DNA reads TGTGCCAGTAGTATTTCTTCAGACTCTGGAAACACCATATATTTT.

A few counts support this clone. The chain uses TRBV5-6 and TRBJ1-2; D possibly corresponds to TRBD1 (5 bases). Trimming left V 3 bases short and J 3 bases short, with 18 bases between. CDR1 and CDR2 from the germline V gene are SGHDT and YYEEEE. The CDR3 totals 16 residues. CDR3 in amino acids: CASSSVSAGGDYGYTF. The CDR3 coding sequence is TGTGCCAGCAGCTCGGTATCGGCGGGGGGTGACTATGGCTACACCTTC. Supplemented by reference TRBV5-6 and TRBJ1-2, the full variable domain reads DAGVTQSPTHLIKTRGQQVTLRCSPKSGHDTVSWYQQALGQGPQFIFQYYEEEERQRGNFPDRFSGHQFPNYSSELNVNALLLGDSALYLCASSSVSAGGDYGYTFGSGTRLTVV.

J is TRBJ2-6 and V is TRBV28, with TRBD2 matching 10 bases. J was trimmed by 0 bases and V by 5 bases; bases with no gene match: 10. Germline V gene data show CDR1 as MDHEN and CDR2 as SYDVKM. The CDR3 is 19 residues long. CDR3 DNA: TGTGCCAGCAGTATCTCCCCACTAGCGGGAAGCTCTGGGGCCAACGTCCTGACTTTC. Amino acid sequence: CASSISPLAGSSGANVLTF.

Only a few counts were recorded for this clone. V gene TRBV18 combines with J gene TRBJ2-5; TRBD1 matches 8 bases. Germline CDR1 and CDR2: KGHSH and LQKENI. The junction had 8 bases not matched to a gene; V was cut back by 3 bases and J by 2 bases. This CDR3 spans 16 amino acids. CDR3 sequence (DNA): TGTGCCAGCTCACCCTCGACAGGGGAAGGGCAAGAGACCCAGTACTTC. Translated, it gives CASSPSTGEGQETQYF.

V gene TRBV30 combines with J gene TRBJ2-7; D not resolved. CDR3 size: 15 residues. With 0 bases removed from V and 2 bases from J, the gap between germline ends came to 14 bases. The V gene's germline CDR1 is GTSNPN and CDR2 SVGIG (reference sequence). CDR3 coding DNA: TGTGCCTGGAGTGTACTTTTTTCCAGGACCTACGAGCAGTACTTC. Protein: CAWSVLFSRTYEQYF.

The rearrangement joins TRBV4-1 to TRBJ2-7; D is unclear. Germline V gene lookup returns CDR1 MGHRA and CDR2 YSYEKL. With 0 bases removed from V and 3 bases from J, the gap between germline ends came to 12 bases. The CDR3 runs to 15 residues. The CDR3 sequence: CASSQDPGLGYEQYF. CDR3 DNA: TGCGCCAGCAGCCAAGATCCGGGTCTGGGCTACGAGCAGTACTTC.

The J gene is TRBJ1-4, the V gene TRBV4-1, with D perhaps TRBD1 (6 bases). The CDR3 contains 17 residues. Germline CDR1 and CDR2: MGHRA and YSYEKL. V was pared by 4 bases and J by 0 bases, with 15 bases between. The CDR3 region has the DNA TGCGCCAGCAGCCGGGGCGGGGGCCCGACAACTAATGAAAAACTGTTTTTT. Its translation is CASSRGGGPTTNEKLFF.

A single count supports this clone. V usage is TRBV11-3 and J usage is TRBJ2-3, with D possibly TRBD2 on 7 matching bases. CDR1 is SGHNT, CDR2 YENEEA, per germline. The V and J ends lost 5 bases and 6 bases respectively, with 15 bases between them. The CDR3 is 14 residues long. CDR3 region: CASSPGRGRDTQYF. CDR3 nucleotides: TGTGCCAGCAGCCCGGGGAGGGGGAGGGATACGCAGTATTTT.

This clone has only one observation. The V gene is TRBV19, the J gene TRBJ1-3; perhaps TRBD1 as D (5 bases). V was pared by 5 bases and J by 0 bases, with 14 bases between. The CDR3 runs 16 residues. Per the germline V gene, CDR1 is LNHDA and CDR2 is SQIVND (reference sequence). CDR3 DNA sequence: TGTGCCAGTAGTGTTTACGGGACTGCCTCTGGAAACACCATATATTTT. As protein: CASSVYGTASGNTIYF.

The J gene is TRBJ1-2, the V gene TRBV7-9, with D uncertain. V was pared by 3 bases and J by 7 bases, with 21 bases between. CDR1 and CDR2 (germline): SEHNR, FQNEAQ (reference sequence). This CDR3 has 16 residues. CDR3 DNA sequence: TGTGCCAGCAGCTTCGAAGTAGTAGTGGCGGTGGGTGGCTACACCTTC. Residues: CASSFEVVVAVGGYTF. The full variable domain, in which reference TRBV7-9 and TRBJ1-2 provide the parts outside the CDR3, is DTGVSQNPRHKITKRGQNVTFRCDPISEHNRLYWYRQTLGQGPEFLTYFQNEAQLEKSRLLSDRFSAERPKGSFSTLEIQRTEQGDSAMYLCASSFEVVVAVGGYTFGSGTRLTVV.

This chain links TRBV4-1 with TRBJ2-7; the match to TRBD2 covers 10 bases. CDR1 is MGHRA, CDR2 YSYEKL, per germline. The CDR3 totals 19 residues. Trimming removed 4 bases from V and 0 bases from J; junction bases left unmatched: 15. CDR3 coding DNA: TGCGCCAGCAGCCCAACCGGGACTAGCGTTCCCCGATTCTCCTACGAGCAGTACTTC. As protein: CASSPTGTSVPRFSYEQYF.

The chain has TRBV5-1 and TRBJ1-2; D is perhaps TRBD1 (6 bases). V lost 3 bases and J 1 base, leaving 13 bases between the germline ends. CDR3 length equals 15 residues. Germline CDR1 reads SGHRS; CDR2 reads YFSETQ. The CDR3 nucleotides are TGCGCCAGCAGCTCCGGGACACCCTTTAACTATGGCTACACCTTC. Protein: CASSSGTPFNYGYTF.